This TCR beta chain was identified in a study of PD-1 blockade in mismatch repair-deficient tumors. The overall study: All were previously treated, progressing patients with about twelve mismatch repair-deficient cancer types.

The CDR3 runs 14 residues. V lost 5 bases to trimming and J lost 6 bases; unmatched junction nucleotides: 6. In germline, CDR1 is SGHNT, CDR2 YENEEA. Every patient had mismatch repair deficiency by PCR or immunohistochemistry. Whole-study findings and limits: After pembrolizumab, tumor-resident clones rose rapidly, then generally contracted before radiologic responses.

On this clone itself: Its specificity is not known.

Method: immunoSEQ multiplex PCR; TCRdb's copy keeps in-frame clones and lacks some. The table includes tens of thousands of clones, about 83% detected once. The clonotype comes from an adult with mismatch repair-deficient cancer. The sample was peripheral blood, taken 12 weeks after starting pembrolizumab. J is TRBJ2-3 and V is TRBV11-3; 9 bases are shared with TRBD1. The CDR3 region has the DNA TGTGCCAGCAGCCCGGACAGGGGACTGGATACGCAGTATTTT. Translating it yields CASSPDRGLDTQYF.